This is a list of T cell receptor beta chains from one sample in a study of shared clonotypes between healthy human individuals. The table came from immunoSEQ multiplex PCR; TCRdb's copy has only in-frame clones and leaves some out. This table holds roughly 2.4 million clones, approximately 96% found once. The sequencing input was naive CD4+ T cells sorted from blood. Source of these receptors: a man younger than 30 in good health. The CDR3 runs from the conserved cysteine through the conserved F or W. The order of the fields is V gene, J gene, D gene, clone size, CDR3 protein, CDR3 DNA. A D gene is named only where the DNA matches it firmly. Size is stated for part of the rows, as once, few or many counts, or as a class when the clone is expanded.

TRBV5-4	TRBJ2-1	TRBD2	-	CASSSGGSGRGSYNEQFF	TGTGCCAGCAGCTCTGGAGGCAGCGGGAGGGGGTCCTACAATGAGCAGTTCTTC
TRBV5-1	TRBJ2-7	-	-	CASSLASRGLAPAEQYF	TGCGCCAGCAGCTTGGCATCAAGGGGACTGGCCCCCGCCGAGCAGTACTTC
TRBV4-1	TRBJ1-5	-	once	CASSQDAVFSNQPQHF	TGCGCCAGCAGCCAAGACGCGGTGTTTAGCAATCAGCCCCAGCATTTT
TRBV28	TRBJ2-5	-	few	CASSPRETQYF	TGTGCCAGCAGTCCTCGTGAGACCCAGTACTTC
TRBV7-2	TRBJ1-1	-	once	CASSPSWDRTEAFF	TGTGCCAGCAGCCCCTCGTGGGATAGGACTGAAGCTTTCTTT
TRBV9	TRBJ2-1	-	-	CASSAEPRLDNEQFF	TGTGCCAGCAGCGCCGAGCCCAGACTAGACAATGAGCAGTTCTTC
TRBV28	TRBJ1-5	TRBD1	-	CASSLSAPGQHGSGPQHF	TGTGCCAGCAGTTTATCCGCCCCGGGACAGCACGGATCAGGGCCCCAGCATTTT
TRBV20-1	TRBJ2-5	-	-	CSAKPPETQYF	TGCAGTGCCAAGCCCCCAGAGACCCAGTACTTC
TRBV28	TRBJ2-1	TRBD2	-	CASSSAGVNEQFF	TGTGCCAGCAGTTCGGCGGGGGTGAATGAGCAGTTCTTC
TRBV28	TRBJ1-5	TRBD1	-	CASSPGTGTVGPQHF	TGTGCCAGCAGTCCCGGGACAGGGACGGTAGGGCCCCAGCATTTT
TRBV18	TRBJ1-4	-	-	CASSHNSATNEKLFF	TGTGCCAGCTCACACAACAGCGCAACTAATGAAAAACTGTTTTTT
TRBV6-5	TRBJ1-6	-	-	CASSYSRFNSPLHF	TGTGCCAGCAGTTACTCTCGGTTTAATTCACCCCTCCACTTT
TRBV5-1	TRBJ2-5	-	-	CASRVEGVQETQYF	TGCGCCAGCAGGGTTGAGGGGGTACAAGAGACCCAGTACTTC
TRBV6-5	TRBJ2-1	-	-	CASSYVTESNEQFF	TGTGCCAGCAGTTACGTAACAGAAAGCAATGAGCAGTTCTTC
TRBV7-2	TRBJ2-2	-	-	CASSLVGTTNTGELFF	TGTGCCAGCAGCTTAGTCGGGACGACGAACACCGGGGAGCTGTTTTTT
TRBV7-9	TRBJ2-3	TRBD2	-	CASSYGTSGGDTQYF	TGTGCCAGCAGCTACGGGACTAGCGGCGGGGATACGCAGTATTTT
TRBV6-1	TRBJ2-7	-	-	CASKGLPYEQYF	TGTGCCAGCAAGGGACTTCCCTACGAGCAGTACTTC
TRBV18	TRBJ1-3	-	-	CASSPWGSSSGNTIYF	TGTGCCAGCTCACCGTGGGGGTCCTCCTCTGGAAACACCATATATTTT
TRBV6-1	TRBJ1-1	-	once	CASSYLGEAFF	TGTGCCAGCAGTTATCTAGGGGAAGCTTTCTTT
TRBV19	TRBJ1-2	-	-	CASRRGRTANYGYTF	TGTGCCAGTAGGAGGGGACGGACAGCTAACTATGGCTACACCTTC
TRBV5-5	TRBJ2-7	-	-	CASSFGFTGFSYEQYF	TGTGCCAGCAGCTTTGGGTTCACAGGGTTCTCCTACGAGCAGTACTTC
TRBV30	TRBJ2-4	-	once	CAWNKVGIAKNIQYF	TGTGCCTGGAACAAAGTGGGGATAGCCAAAAACATTCAGTACTTC
TRBV18	TRBJ2-1	-	-	CASSSWDYNEQFF	TGTGCCAGCTCGAGCTGGGACTACAATGAGCAGTTCTTC
TRBV29-1	TRBJ2-5	TRBD1	-	CSVVFQGARETQYF	TGCAGCGTTGTCTTCCAGGGGGCGCGAGAGACCCAGTACTTC
TRBV4-1	TRBJ2-7	TRBD1	-	CASSQADRGHEQYF	TGCGCCAGCAGCCAAGCAGACAGGGGGCACGAGCAGTACTTC
TRBV7-9	TRBJ2-5	TRBD1	-	CASGMRTGGQTQYF	TGTGCCAGCGGGATGAGGACAGGGGGACAGACCCAGTACTTC
TRBV2	TRBJ2-3	-	-	CASRGTGGTDTQYF	TGTGCCAGCAGAGGAACCGGGGGCACAGATACGCAGTATTTT
TRBV30	TRBJ2-4	-	-	CAWNGLAKNIQYF	TGTGCCTGGAACGGCCTAGCCAAAAACATTCAGTACTTC
TRBV15	TRBJ2-7	-	-	CATSTGGQTLYEQYF	TGTGCCACCAGCACGGGGGGACAGACTCTCTACGAGCAGTACTTC
TRBV11-2	TRBJ1-2	-	once	CASSLRDNANYGYTF	TGTGCCAGCAGCCTGCGGGACAACGCTAACTATGGCTACACCTTC
TRBV19	TRBJ1-4	TRBD1	-	CASSIRQGDEKLFF	TGTGCCAGTAGTATAAGACAGGGAGATGAAAAACTGTTTTTT
TRBV29-1	TRBJ2-3	-	-	CSVEKVALTDTQYF	TGCAGCGTTGAAAAGGTGGCACTCACAGATACGCAGTATTTT
TRBV7-2	TRBJ2-7	-	-	CASSLASGTYEQYF	TGTGCCAGCAGCTTAGCCTCTGGAACCTACGAGCAGTACTTC
TRBV4-2	TRBJ1-4	-	-	CASSQDFNEKLFF	TGTGCCAGCAGCCAAGATTTTAATGAAAAACTGTTTTTT
TRBV5-1	TRBJ2-3	TRBD1	-	CASNRQGTDTQYF	TGCGCCAGCAATCGACAGGGGACAGATACGCAGTATTTT
TRBV2	TRBJ2-2	TRBD2	-	CASRRTSGSNTGELFF	TGTGCCAGCAGAAGGACTAGCGGGTCGAACACCGGGGAGCTGTTTTTT
TRBV19	TRBJ2-3	TRBD1	-	CASSIGGDRGDTQYF	TGTGCCAGTAGTATAGGTGGAGACAGGGGTGATACGCAGTATTTT
TRBV28	TRBJ1-1	-	-	CASSLTLGANTEAFF	TGTGCCAGCAGTCTCACTCTTGGGGCGAACACTGAAGCTTTCTTT
TRBV2	TRBJ2-1	-	-	CASSELGGATNRFF	TGTGCCAGCAGTGAGTTGGGGGGGGCTACGAATCGGTTCTTC